Listed below are T cell receptor beta chains from one sample, sequenced in a study of OX40 agonist ivuxolimab in advanced cancers. The assay was immunoSEQ multiplex PCR, and TCRdb's table has in-frame clones only and misses some. Here the sample spans about 16,000 clones, about 82% being singletons. The source was CD4+ or CD8+ T cells sorted from blood, collected in a trial of the OX40 agonist ivuxolimab. All receptors come from an adult with an advanced solid tumor such as melanoma, head and neck, liver or kidney cancer. Each CDR3 is given with its conserved first and last residue. A D gene is named only where the DNA matches it firmly. The size of a clone is reported for some rows only, either as once, few or many, or as a class for expanded clones.

D: -; J: TRBJ1-2; V: TRBV30; size: -; CDR3: CAWSTNWYGYTF; DNA: TGTGCCTGGAGTACGAACTGGTATGGCTACACCTTC
D: -; J: TRBJ2-1; V: TRBV5-1; size: -; CDR3: CASSPRGPGNEQFF; DNA: TGCGCCAGCAGCCCCAGGGGCCCGGGCAATGAGCAGTTCTTC
D: -; J: TRBJ1-2; V: TRBV19; size: -; CDR3: CASIPARGPNYGYTF; DNA: TGTGCCAGTATCCCGGCAAGAGGGCCGAACTATGGCTACACCTTC
D: -; J: TRBJ2-3; V: TRBV5-4; size: few; CDR3: CATTIEGADTQYF; DNA: TGTGCCACAACGATAGAGGGGGCAGATACGCAGTATTTT
D: TRBD1; J: TRBJ1-2; V: TRBV6-5; size: -; CDR3: CASSFSGGWYGYTF; DNA: TGTGCCAGCAGTTTTTCAGGGGGCTGGTATGGCTACACCTTC
D: -; J: TRBJ1-2; V: TRBV11-2; size: -; CDR3: CASSSETGHQGYGYTF; DNA: TGTGCCAGCAGCTCAGAGACAGGACACCAAGGGTATGGCTACACCTTC
D: -; J: TRBJ2-7; V: TRBV27; size: -; CDR3: CASSYRREQYF; DNA: TGTGCCAGCAGTTACAGGAGGGAGCAGTACTTC
D: -; J: TRBJ2-1; V: TRBV7-8; size: few; CDR3: CASSLRPTGESYNEQFF; DNA: TGTGCCAGCAGCTTAAGGCCGACGGGGGAGTCCTACAATGAGCAGTTCTTC
D: TRBD2; J: TRBJ2-2; V: TRBV5-4; size: few; CDR3: CASSSRAGATGELFF; DNA: TGTGCCAGCAGCTCAAGAGCGGGGGCCACCGGGGAGCTGTTTTTT
D: -; J: TRBJ2-7; V: TRBV2; size: -; CDR3: CASSEWYQIQQYF; DNA: TGTGCCAGCAGTGAGTGGTACCAAATCCAGCAGTACTTC
D: -; J: TRBJ2-1; V: TRBV5-1; size: -; CDR3: CASTRGANNEQFF; DNA: TGCGCCAGCACACGGGGGGCTAACAATGAGCAGTTCTTC
D: -; J: TRBJ2-1; V: TRBV4-1; size: -; CDR3: CASSQANDNEQFF; DNA: TGCGCCAGCAGCCAAGCTAACGACAATGAGCAGTTCTTC
D: -; J: TRBJ2-2; V: TRBV30; size: -; CDR3: CAWRFRTGRAGELFF; DNA: TGTGCCTGGAGATTTCGGACAGGGAGGGCCGGGGAGCTGTTTTTT
D: -; J: TRBJ1-1; V: TRBV5-1; size: once; CDR3: CASSLGGRSPEAFF; DNA: TGCGCCAGCAGCTTGGGCGGGAGGAGCCCTGAAGCTTTCTTT
D: -; J: TRBJ2-7; V: TRBV5-1; size: -; CDR3: CASSVTGMRSYEQYF; DNA: TGCGCCAGCAGCGTAACAGGGATGCGGTCCTACGAGCAGTACTTC
D: TRBD1; J: TRBJ1-5; V: TRBV30; size: -; CDR3: CAWSVRGRGADQPQHF; DNA: TGTGCCTGGAGTGTACGGGGCAGGGGGGCGGATCAGCCCCAGCATTTT
D: TRBD2; J: TRBJ2-3; V: TRBV29-1; size: once; CDR3: CSVDRLAGSTDTQYF; DNA: TGCAGCGTTGATCGACTAGCGGGGTCCACAGATACGCAGTATTTT
D: -; J: TRBJ2-7; V: TRBV5-6; size: -; CDR3: CASSLGPAAQYF; DNA: TGTGCCAGCAGCTTGGGACCCGCGGCGCAGTACTTC
D: -; J: TRBJ2-2; V: TRBV15; size: -; CDR3: CATSRDQVRATNTGELFF; DNA: TGTGCCACCAGCAGAGATCAGGTGCGGGCGACGAACACCGGGGAGCTGTTTTTT
D: -; J: TRBJ2-3; V: TRBV6-6; size: -; CDR3: CASSDWNTQYF; DNA: TGTGCCAGCAGTGACTGGAATACGCAGTATTTT
D: -; J: TRBJ1-3; V: TRBV13; size: few; CDR3: CASSLEGVGSSGNTIYF; DNA: TGTGCCAGCAGCTTAGAGGGGGTGGGGTCATCTGGAAACACCATATATTTT
D: -; J: TRBJ2-5; V: TRBV5-1; size: -; CDR3: CASSLSGQWGGTQYF; DNA: TGCGCCAGCAGCTTGAGTGGCCAGTGGGGAGGGACCCAGTACTTC
D: -; J: TRBJ2-3; V: TRBV7-9; size: -; CDR3: CASSLDGAVDTQYF; DNA: TGTGCCAGCAGCTTAGACGGAGCGGTCGATACGCAGTATTTT
D: -; J: TRBJ2-3; V: TRBV5-1; size: -; CDR3: CASSLVGRDTDTQYF; DNA: TGCGCCAGCAGCTTGGTCGGGCGGGACACAGATACGCAGTATTTT
D: -; J: TRBJ2-7; V: TRBV11-3; size: -; CDR3: CASSPHSGRSGEQYF; DNA: TGTGCCAGCAGCCCACACTCCGGGCGGTCAGGAGAGCAGTACTTC
D: -; J: TRBJ2-1; V: TRBV4-2; size: few; CDR3: CASSQAWSSRGEQFF; DNA: TGTGCCAGCAGCCAAGCCTGGTCTAGCCGGGGGGAGCAGTTCTTC
D: -; J: TRBJ1-1; V: TRBV5-1; size: few; CDR3: CASSAGGVPNTEAFF; DNA: TGCGCCAGCAGCGCCGGAGGGGTCCCGAACACTGAAGCTTTCTTT
D: -; J: TRBJ2-1; V: TRBV6-5; size: -; CDR3: CASSLTRDEQFF; DNA: TGTGCCAGCAGTCTTACTAGGGATGAGCAGTTCTTC
D: TRBD1; J: TRBJ2-7; V: TRBV2; size: -; CDR3: CASRHPGQGLSYEQYF; DNA: TGTGCCAGCAGGCATCCGGGACAGGGGTTGTCCTACGAGCAGTACTTC
D: -; J: TRBJ1-5; V: TRBV6-5; size: -; CDR3: CASSWDSNQPQHF; DNA: TGTGCCAGCAGTTGGGACAGCAATCAGCCCCAGCATTTT
D: -; J: TRBJ2-1; V: TRBV7-6; size: -; CDR3: CASSLARSSYNEQFF; DNA: TGTGCCAGCAGCTTAGCCCGGAGCTCCTACAATGAGCAGTTCTTC
D: -; J: TRBJ1-2; V: TRBV10-3; size: -; CDR3: CAIGGGSTSYTF; DNA: TGTGCCATCGGGGGGGGGAGCACGAGCTACACCTTC
D: TRBD1; J: TRBJ1-6; V: TRBV25-1; size: few; CDR3: CASRPRQGDRSPLHF; DNA: TGTGCCAGCAGACCCCGACAGGGAGATCGGTCACCCCTCCACTTT
D: -; J: TRBJ1-1; V: TRBV7-9; size: few; CDR3: CASSLLRTEAFF; DNA: TGTGCCAGCAGCTTATTGAGGACTGAAGCTTTCTTT
D: -; J: TRBJ2-2; V: TRBV19; size: -; CDR3: CASSTLLQRAGELFF; DNA: TGTGCCAGTAGTACCCTCCTCCAGAGGGCCGGGGAGCTGTTTTTT
D: -; J: TRBJ2-3; V: TRBV6-1; size: -; CDR3: CASSRGQGSGDTQYF; DNA: TGTGCCAGCAGCAGAGGCCAGGGAAGCGGAGATACGCAGTATTTT
D: -; J: TRBJ2-3; V: TRBV10-3; size: -; CDR3: CAIRQTDTQYF; DNA: TGTGCCATTCGACAGACAGATACGCAGTATTTT
D: -; J: TRBJ2-5; V: TRBV30; size: -; CDR3: CAWAIAVQETQYF; DNA: TGTGCCTGGGCAATAGCGGTTCAGGAGACCCAGTACTTC
D: TRBD2; J: TRBJ2-7; V: TRBV7-9; size: -; CDR3: CASSSPGLAYEQYF; DNA: TGTGCCAGCAGCTCACCGGGACTAGCTTACGAGCAGTACTTC
D: TRBD2; J: TRBJ2-7; V: TRBV29-1; size: few; CDR3: CSVKLAGGPHYEQYF; DNA: TGCAGCGTGAAACTAGCGGGAGGGCCCCACTACGAGCAGTACTTC
D: -; J: TRBJ1-4; V: TRBV19; size: few; CDR3: CASSTFEKLFF; DNA: TGTGCCAGTAGTACGTTTGAAAAACTGTTTTTT
D: -; J: TRBJ2-1; V: TRBV15; size: -; CDR3: CATSGPGGPMRDEQFF; DNA: TGTGCCACCAGCGGCCCTGGTGGACCTATGAGGGATGAGCAGTTCTTC
D: TRBD1; J: TRBJ1-5; V: TRBV5-5; size: -; CDR3: CASSLEGTEFRHQPQHF; DNA: TGTGCCAGCAGCTTGGAGGGGACAGAGTTCCGTCATCAGCCCCAGCATTTT
D: -; J: TRBJ2-7; V: TRBV2; size: -; CDR3: CASSVLQDYEQYF; DNA: TGTGCCAGCAGTGTGTTACAGGACTACGAGCAGTACTTC
D: TRBD2; J: TRBJ2-5; V: TRBV15; size: -; CDR3: CATSRSPTPRPGLARETQYF; DNA: TGTGCCACCAGCAGATCCCCGACGCCACGACCGGGACTAGCCCGGGAGACCCAGTACTTC
D: TRBD1; J: TRBJ1-3; V: TRBV2; size: -; CDR3: CASAARGTGNTIYF; DNA: TGTGCCAGCGCGGCCAGGGGGACTGGAAACACCATATATTTT
D: TRBD2; J: TRBJ2-7; V: TRBV19; size: -; CDR3: CASSTGGPYEQYF; DNA: TGTGCCAGTAGTACGGGGGGACCCTACGAGCAGTACTTC
D: -; J: TRBJ1-1; V: TRBV30; size: -; CDR3: CAWSVLWTEAFF; DNA: TGTGCCTGGAGTGTACTTTGGACTGAAGCTTTCTTT
D: -; J: TRBJ2-4; V: TRBV14; size: once; CDR3: CASSPRTEGIQYF; DNA: TGTGCCAGCAGCCCCCGGACGGAGGGCATTCAGTACTTC
D: -; J: TRBJ2-7; V: TRBV6-1; size: -; CDR3: CASGVYEQYF; DNA: TGTGCCAGCGGGGTTTACGAGCAGTACTTC
D: -; J: TRBJ1-4; V: TRBV6-1; size: -; CDR3: CASSEPGRAREKLFF; DNA: TGTGCCAGCAGTGAACCGGGCAGGGCTAGGGAAAAACTGTTTTTT
D: -; J: TRBJ1-2; V: TRBV6-1; size: -; CDR3: CASSERGPNYGYTF; DNA: TGTGCCAGCAGTGAACGGGGGCCGAACTATGGCTACACCTTC
D: -; J: TRBJ2-5; V: TRBV5-1; size: -; CDR3: CASSLEGHSGETQYF; DNA: TGCGCCAGCAGCTTGGAGGGCCACAGTGGAGAGACCCAGTACTTC
D: -; J: TRBJ2-7; V: TRBV9; size: -; CDR3: CASSVAVGPYEQYF; DNA: TGTGCCAGCAGCGTAGCAGTCGGACCCTACGAGCAGTACTTC
D: TRBD1; J: TRBJ2-1; V: TRBV19; size: -; CDR3: CASSKRDRESNEQFF; DNA: TGTGCCAGTAGTAAAAGGGACAGGGAATCCAATGAGCAGTTCTTC
D: -; J: TRBJ2-7; V: TRBV6-5; size: -; CDR3: CASLNSYEQYF; DNA: TGTGCCAGCCTGAACAGCTACGAGCAGTACTTC
D: -; J: TRBJ1-1; V: TRBV7-3; size: -; CDR3: CASSGTPGVTEAFF; DNA: TGTGCCAGCAGCGGGACACCAGGGGTAACTGAAGCTTTCTTT
D: TRBD1; J: TRBJ2-1; V: TRBV7-9; size: -; CDR3: CASSRLDSGTGEDEQFF; DNA: TGTGCCAGCAGCCGACTCGATTCCGGGACAGGGGAGGATGAGCAGTTCTTC
D: TRBD2; J: TRBJ2-3; V: TRBV6-7; size: -; CDR3: CASSYSTLAGSFSTDTQYF; DNA: TGTGCCAGCAGTTACTCGACCCTAGCGGGCTCATTTAGCACAGATACGCAGTATTTT
D: -; J: TRBJ1-1; V: TRBV6-5; size: -; CDR3: CASSYGALNTEAFF; DNA: TGTGCCAGCAGTTACGGGGCACTGAACACTGAAGCTTTCTTT